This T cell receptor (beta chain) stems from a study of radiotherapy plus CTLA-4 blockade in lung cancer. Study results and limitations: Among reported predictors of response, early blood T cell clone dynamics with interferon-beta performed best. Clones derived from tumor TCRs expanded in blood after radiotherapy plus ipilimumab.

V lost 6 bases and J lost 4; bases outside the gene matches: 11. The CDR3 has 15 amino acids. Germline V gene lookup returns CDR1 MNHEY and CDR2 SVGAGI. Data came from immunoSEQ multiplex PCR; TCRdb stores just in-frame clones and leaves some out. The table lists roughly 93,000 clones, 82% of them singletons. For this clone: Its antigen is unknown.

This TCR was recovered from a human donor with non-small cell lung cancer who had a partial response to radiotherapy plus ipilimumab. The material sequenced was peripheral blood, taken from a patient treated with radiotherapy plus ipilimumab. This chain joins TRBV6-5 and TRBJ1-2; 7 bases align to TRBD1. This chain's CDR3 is CASRPQGSGGYGYTF. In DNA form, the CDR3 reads TGTGCCAGCAGGCCCCAAGGGTCAGGGGGCTATGGCTACACCTTC.